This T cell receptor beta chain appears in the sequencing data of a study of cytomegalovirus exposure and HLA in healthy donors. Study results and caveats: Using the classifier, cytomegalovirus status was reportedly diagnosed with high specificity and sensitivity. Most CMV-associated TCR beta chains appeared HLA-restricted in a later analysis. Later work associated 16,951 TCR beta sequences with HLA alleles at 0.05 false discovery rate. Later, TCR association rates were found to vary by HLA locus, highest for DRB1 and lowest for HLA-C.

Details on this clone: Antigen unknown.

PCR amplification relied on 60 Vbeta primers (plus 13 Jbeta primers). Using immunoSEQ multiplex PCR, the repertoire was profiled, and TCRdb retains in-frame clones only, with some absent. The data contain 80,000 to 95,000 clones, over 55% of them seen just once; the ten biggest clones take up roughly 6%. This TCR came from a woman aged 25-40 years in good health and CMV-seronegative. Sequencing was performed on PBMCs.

CDR3 residues: CASSPGENSYNEQFF. The CDR3 DNA is TGCGCCAGCAGCCCCGGAGAAAACTCCTACAATGAGCAGTTCTTC. The chain carries TRBV10-1 and TRBJ2-1; D gene uncertain. The V gene's germline CDR1 is WNHNN and CDR2 SYGVQD (reference sequence). The CDR3 sequence is 15 residues long. V was cut by 6 bases and J by 0 bases, with 12 bases left in between.